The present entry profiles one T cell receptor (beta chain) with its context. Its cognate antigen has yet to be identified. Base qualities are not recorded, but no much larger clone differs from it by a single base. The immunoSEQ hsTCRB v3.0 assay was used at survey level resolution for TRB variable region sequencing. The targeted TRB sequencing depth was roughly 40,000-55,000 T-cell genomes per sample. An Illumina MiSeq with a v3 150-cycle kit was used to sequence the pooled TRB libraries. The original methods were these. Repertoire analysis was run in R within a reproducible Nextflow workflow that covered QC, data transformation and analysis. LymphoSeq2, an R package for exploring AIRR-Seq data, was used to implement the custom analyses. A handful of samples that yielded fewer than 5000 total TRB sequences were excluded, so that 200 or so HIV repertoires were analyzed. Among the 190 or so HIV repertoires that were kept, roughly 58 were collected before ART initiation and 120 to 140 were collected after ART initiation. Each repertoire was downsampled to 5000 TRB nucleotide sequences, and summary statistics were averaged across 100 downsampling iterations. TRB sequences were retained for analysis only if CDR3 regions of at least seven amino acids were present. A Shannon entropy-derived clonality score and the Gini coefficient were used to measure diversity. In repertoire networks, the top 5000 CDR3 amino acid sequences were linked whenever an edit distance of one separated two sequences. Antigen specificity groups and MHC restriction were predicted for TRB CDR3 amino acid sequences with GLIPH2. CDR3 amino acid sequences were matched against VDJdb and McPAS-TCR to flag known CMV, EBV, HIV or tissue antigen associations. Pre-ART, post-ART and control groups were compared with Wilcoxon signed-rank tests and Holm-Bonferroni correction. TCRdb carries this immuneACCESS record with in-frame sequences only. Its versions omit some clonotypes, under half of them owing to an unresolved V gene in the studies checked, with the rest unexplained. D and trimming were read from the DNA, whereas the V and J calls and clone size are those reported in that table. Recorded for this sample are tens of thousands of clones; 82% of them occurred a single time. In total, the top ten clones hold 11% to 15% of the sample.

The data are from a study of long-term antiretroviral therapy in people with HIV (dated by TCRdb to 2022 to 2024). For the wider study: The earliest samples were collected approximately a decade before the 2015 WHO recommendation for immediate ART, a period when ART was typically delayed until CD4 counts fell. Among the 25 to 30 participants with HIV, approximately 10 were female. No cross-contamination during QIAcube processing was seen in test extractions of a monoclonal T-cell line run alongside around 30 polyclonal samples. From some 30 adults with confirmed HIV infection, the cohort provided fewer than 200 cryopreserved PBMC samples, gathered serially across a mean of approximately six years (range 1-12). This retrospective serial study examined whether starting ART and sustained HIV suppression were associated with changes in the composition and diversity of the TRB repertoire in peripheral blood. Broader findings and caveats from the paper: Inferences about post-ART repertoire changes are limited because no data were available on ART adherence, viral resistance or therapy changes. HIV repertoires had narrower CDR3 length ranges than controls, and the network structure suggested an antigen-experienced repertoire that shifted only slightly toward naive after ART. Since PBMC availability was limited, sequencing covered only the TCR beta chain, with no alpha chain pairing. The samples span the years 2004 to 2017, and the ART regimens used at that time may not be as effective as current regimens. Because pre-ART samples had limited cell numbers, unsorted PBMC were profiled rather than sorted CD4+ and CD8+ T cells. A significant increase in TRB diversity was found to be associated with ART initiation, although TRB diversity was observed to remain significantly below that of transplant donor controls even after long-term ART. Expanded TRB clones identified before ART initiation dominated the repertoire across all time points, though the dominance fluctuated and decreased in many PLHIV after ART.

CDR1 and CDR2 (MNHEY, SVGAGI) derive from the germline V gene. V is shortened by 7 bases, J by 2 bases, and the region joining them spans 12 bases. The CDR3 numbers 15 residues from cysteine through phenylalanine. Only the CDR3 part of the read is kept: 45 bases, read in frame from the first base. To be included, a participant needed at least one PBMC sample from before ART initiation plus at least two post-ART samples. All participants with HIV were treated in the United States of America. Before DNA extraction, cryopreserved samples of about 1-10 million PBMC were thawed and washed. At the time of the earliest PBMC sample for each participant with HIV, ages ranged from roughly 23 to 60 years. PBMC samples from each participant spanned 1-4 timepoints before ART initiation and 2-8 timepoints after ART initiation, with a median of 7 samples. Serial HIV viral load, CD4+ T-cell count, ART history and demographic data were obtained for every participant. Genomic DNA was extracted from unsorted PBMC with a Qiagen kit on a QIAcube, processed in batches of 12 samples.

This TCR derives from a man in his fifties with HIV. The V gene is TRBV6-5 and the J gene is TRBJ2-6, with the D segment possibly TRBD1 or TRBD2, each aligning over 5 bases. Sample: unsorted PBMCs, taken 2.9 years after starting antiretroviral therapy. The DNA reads TGTGCCAGCACTCCCGAGGGGACTGGGGCCAACGTCCTGACTTTC. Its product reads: CASTPEGTGANVLTF.